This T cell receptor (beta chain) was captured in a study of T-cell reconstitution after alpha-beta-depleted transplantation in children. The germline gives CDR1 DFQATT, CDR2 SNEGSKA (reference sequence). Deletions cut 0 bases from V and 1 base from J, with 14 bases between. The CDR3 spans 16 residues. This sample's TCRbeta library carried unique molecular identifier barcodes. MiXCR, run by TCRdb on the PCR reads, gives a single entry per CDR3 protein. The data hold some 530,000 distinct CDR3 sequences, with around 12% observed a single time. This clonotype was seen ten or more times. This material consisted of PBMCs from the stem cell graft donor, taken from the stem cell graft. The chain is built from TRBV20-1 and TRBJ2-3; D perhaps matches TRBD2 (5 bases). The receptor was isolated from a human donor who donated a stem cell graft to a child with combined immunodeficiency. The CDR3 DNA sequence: TGCAGTGCTAGAGATGTGTACGGACTTCGCACAGATACGCAGTATTTT. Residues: CSARDVYGLRTDTQYF.